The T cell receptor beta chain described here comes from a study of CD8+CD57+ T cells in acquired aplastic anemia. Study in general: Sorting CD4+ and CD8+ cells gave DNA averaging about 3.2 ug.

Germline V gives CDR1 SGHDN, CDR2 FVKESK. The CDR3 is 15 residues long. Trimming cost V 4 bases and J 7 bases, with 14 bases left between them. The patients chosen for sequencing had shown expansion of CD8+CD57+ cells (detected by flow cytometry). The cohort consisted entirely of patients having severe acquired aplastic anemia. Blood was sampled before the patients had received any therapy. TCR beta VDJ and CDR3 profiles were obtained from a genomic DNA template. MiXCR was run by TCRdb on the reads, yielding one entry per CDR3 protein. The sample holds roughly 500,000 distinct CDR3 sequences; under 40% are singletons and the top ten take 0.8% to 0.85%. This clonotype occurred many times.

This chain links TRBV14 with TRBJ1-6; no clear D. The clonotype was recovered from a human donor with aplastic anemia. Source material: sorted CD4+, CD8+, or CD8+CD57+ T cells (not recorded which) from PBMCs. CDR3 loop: CASSPWQGPNSPLHF. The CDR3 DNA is TGTGCCAGCAGCCCTTGGCAAGGACCGAATTCACCCCTCCACTTT. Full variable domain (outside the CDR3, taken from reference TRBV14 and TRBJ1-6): EAGVTQFPSHSVIEKGQTVTLRCDPISGHDNLYWYRRVMGKEIKFLLHFVKESKQDESGMPNNRFLAERTGGTYSTLKVQPAELEDSGVYFCASSPWQGPNSPLHFGNGTRLTVT.